The 14 T cell receptor beta chains given below trace back to one sample, sequenced in a study of blood T cell repertoires in COVID-19. The table came from immunoSEQ multiplex PCR; TCRdb's copy has only in-frame clones and leaves some out. The data show a few hundred thousand clones, with 85% to 90% seen just once and more than 12% held by the top ten. The sample consisted of PBMCs or T cells enriched from blood (not recorded which). The receptors were gathered from a man aged 25-45 years who had been exposed to COVID-19.

The chain couples TRBV4-1 to TRBJ1-2, with D unclear. The CDR3 is 16 amino acids. V was shortened by 0 bases and J by 3 bases, with 14 bases between the two germline ends. Germline V gives CDR1 MGHRA, CDR2 YSYEKL. The CDR3 nucleotides read TGCGCCAGCAGCCAAGATTTTGCGTGGAGGGACTATGGCTACACCTTC. Residues: CASSQDFAWRDYGYTF.

The V and J genes are TRBV20-1 and TRBJ2-3; perhaps TRBD2 as D (6 bases). Per germline, CDR1 DFQATT and CDR2 SNEGSKA (reference sequence). The length of the CDR3 is 11 residues. This CDR3 reads CRRGSTDTQYF. The CDR3 DNA sequence: TGCCGTCGGGGGAGCACAGATACGCAGTATTTT.

The V gene is TRBV3-1 (or the pseudogene TRBV3-2), the J gene TRBJ1-6; D is ambiguous. V was trimmed by 0 bases and J by 1 base, leaving 10 bases between them. The CDR3 has 17 amino acids. Per the germline V gene, CDR1 is LGHDT and CDR2 is YNNKEL (reference sequence). The DNA of the CDR3 is TGTGCCAGCAGCCAAGAGTCGGGAGGGTCCTATAATTCACCCCTCCACTTT. This codes for CASSQESGGSYNSPLHF.

The J gene is TRBJ2-3, the V gene TRBV18, with 9 bases that match TRBD2. This CDR3 has 19 residues. V lost 6 bases, J lost 0 bases, and 16 bases stayed unmatched. Per germline, CDR1 KGHSH and CDR2 LQKENI. The CDR3 reads CASSPSKRAGGLSTDTQYF. The CDR3 DNA reads as TGTGCCAGCTCCCCCTCCAAGCGAGCGGGGGGCCTCAGCACAGATACGCAGTATTTT.

This chain links TRBV24-1 with TRBJ1-5; D is undetermined. This CDR3 region has 13 residues. Germline loops: CDR1 KGHDR, CDR2 SFDVKD. Trimming left V 10 bases short and J 1 base short, with 10 bases between. The CDR3 region has the DNA TGTGCCACGGCGAGGAGGAGCAATCAGCCCCAGCATTTT. Its protein product is CATARRSNQPQHF.

The rearrangement links TRBV19 to TRBJ2-5, with 7 bases aligning to TRBD1. Germline CDR1 reads LNHDA; CDR2 reads SQIVND (reference sequence). This CDR3 comprises 16 residues. V shed 5 bases and J 0 bases; nucleotides not matched to a gene: 9. As DNA, the CDR3 is TGTGCCAGTAGTGCCTTGGACAGGCGTAACCAAGAGACCCAGTACTTC. Protein product: CASSALDRRNQETQYF. The full variable domain, rest sourced from reference TRBV19 and TRBJ2-5, is DGGITQSPKYLFRKEGQNVTLSCEQNLNHDAMYWYRQDPGQGLRLIYYSQIVNDFQKGDIAEGYSVSREKKESFPLTVTSAQKNPTAFYLCASSALDRRNQETQYFGPGTRLLVL.

V usage is TRBV15 and J usage is TRBJ2-2; perhaps TRBD1 as D (5 bases). There are 15 residues in the CDR3. The germline V gene encodes CDR1 LNHNV and CDR2 YYDKDF (reference sequence). Trimming shortened V by 5 bases and J by 0 bases, and 10 bases separated the two germline ends. Here the CDR3 DNA reads TGTGCCACCAGCCGCATGACAGCGAACACCGGGGAGCTGTTTTTT. It is translated as CATSRMTANTGELFF. The full variable domain, in which reference TRBV15 and TRBJ2-2 provide the parts outside the CDR3, is DAMVIQNPRYQVTQFGKPVTLSCSQTLNHNVMYWYQQKSSQAPKLLFHYYDKDFNNEADTPDNFQSRRPNTSFCFLDIRSPGLGDTAMYLCATSRMTANTGELFFGEGSRLTVL.

DNA for the CDR3: TGTGCCACCAGCAGAGATTGGGCGGGTGGCGGGGGCACTGAAGCTTTCTTT. Translating it yields CATSRDWAGGGGTEAFF. The chain carries TRBV15 and TRBJ1-1; weak D call: TRBD1 (5 bases). Deletions cut 0 bases from V and 4 bases from J, with 18 bases between. The germline V gene encodes CDR1 LNHNV and CDR2 YYDKDF (reference sequence). CDR3 length: 17 residues.

The chain employs TRBV6-5 and TRBJ1-2, with 7 bases matching TRBD1. Germline CDR1 is MNHEY and CDR2 is SVGAGI. The V and J ends lost 1 base and 7 bases, in that order; junction bases with no gene match: 12. This CDR3 has 16 residues. The CDR3 region is CASSYWELTGEAGYTF. The CDR3, as DNA: TGTGCCAGCAGTTACTGGGAACTAACAGGGGAGGCTGGCTACACCTTC.

The chain carries TRBV19 and TRBJ1-2; no clear D. Germline V gene data show CDR1 as LNHDA and CDR2 as SQIVND (reference sequence). V lost 3 bases to trimming and J lost 4 bases, with 15 bases between them. This CDR3 is 15 amino acids long. The CDR3 nucleotides read TGTGCCAGTAGTATTTGGTCTAGGCCGTCCTATGGCTACACCTTC. Translated: CASSIWSRPSYGYTF.

The chain recombines TRBV5-1 with TRBJ2-2; 7 bases agree with TRBD2. This CDR3 is 14 amino acids long. The V gene end was trimmed by 5 bases and the J gene end by 5 bases; junction bases not matched to a gene: 6. In germline, CDR1 is SGHRS, CDR2 YFSETQ. The CDR3 region has the DNA TGCGCCAGCAGGACCAGCGGGGTGACCGGGGAGCTGTTTTTT. This encodes CASRTSGVTGELFF.

The chain uses TRBV7-2 and TRBJ1-5; D unclear. The CDR3 sequence is 15 residues long. CDR1 SGHTA and CDR2 FQGNSA come from the germline V gene. Trimming took off 3 bases at V and 0 bases at J, with 9 bases between the two ends. The CDR3 DNA follows: TGTGCCAGCAGCTTGACTCTTGGTAGCAATCAGCCCCAGCATTTT. Translating it yields CASSLTLGSNQPQHF.

This rearrangement joins TRBV9 to TRBJ2-7, with D possibly TRBD2 on 5 matching bases. The CDR3 is 14 amino acids. In germline, CDR1 is SGDLS, CDR2 YYNGEE. Trimming pared 4 bases from V and 4 bases from J, leaving 15 bases between. The CDR3 here is CASSPTGGPYEQYF. The CDR3 DNA reads as TGTGCCAGCAGCCCCACCGGCGGGCCATACGAGCAGTACTTC.

The chain is built from TRBV30 and TRBJ1-4; D unresolved. Germline V gene sequence: CDR1 GTSNPN, CDR2 SVGIG (reference sequence). This CDR3 contains 15 residues. V gave up 0 bases and J gave up 3 bases, with 11 bases separating them. This CDR3 reads CAWSVAVIANEKLFF. CDR3 DNA: TGTGCCTGGAGTGTCGCGGTCATTGCTAATGAAAAACTGTTTTTT.